This TCR beta chain was identified during a study of T cells after yellow fever vaccination. As for this clonotype: Its antigen is undetermined.

The study, taken as a whole, reports: Only a minor proportion of clonotypes was detected across both CD4 and CD8 compartments. It was a weaker secondary response, yet one that peaked faster, at day 5 versus 15. Boosting was followed by the reappearance of most primary-vaccination clones (around 96% CD4, around 86% CD8).

From the 5' RACE reads, TCRdb called clonotypes with MiXCR, one entry per CDR3 protein. The table lists 250,000 to 300,000 distinct CDR3 sequences, around 4.9% of them singletons, with about 3.5% in the top ten. The CDR3 extends over 17 amino acids. The germline V and J ends were trimmed by 5 bases and 5 bases, with 23 bases remaining between them. Per the germline V gene, CDR1 is LGHNT and CDR2 is FRNRAP. This clonotype was obtained from a man younger than 35 who received the YFV17D yellow fever vaccine. The rearrangement joins TRBV12-5 to TRBJ2-3; D unclear. Sequenced material: CD4+ T cells sorted from PBMCs, taken on the day of the yellow fever booster vaccination. The CDR3 coding sequence is TGTGCTAGTGGTAAGGGTTACGACGGGCTTAGTGGAGATACGCAGTATTTT. It translates to CASGKGYDGLSGDTQYF.